This T cell receptor (beta chain) was obtained from a study of early T cells in non-severe SARS-CoV-2 infection. Across the whole study: Unsorted whole-blood RNA was sequenced in bulk, leaving chains unpaired.

Per germline, CDR1 LGHDT and CDR2 YNNKEL (reference sequence). The CDR3 consists of 17 residues. V shed 0 bases, J shed 6 bases, and the junction held 9 bases outside the gene matches. This clonotype was counted ten times or more. Unique molecular identifiers were added to individual cDNA molecules. TCRdb passed the 5' RACE reads through MiXCR, listing each CDR3 protein once. The sample carries approximately 69,000 distinct CDR3 sequences, over 9.5% recorded once. Sequenced here: whole blood, sampled at baseline. The genes are TRBV3-1 and TRBJ2-2, with 8 bases aligning to TRBD2. The sequence was obtained from an adult who was a healthcare worker with PCR-confirmed SARS-CoV-2 infection or an uninfected control (not recorded which). In DNA form, the CDR3 reads TGTGCCAGCAGCCAAGACGGATTAGCGGGAAGGGCCGGGGAGCTGTTTTTT. Residues: CASSQDGLAGRAGELFF. The full variable domain, with the rest looked up from reference TRBV3-1 and TRBJ2-2, is DTAVSQTPKYLVTQMGNDKSIKCEQNLGHDTMYWYKQDSKKFLKIMFSYNNKELIINETVPNRFSPKSPDKAHLNLHINSLELGDSAVYFCASSQDGLAGRAGELFFGEGSRLTVL.